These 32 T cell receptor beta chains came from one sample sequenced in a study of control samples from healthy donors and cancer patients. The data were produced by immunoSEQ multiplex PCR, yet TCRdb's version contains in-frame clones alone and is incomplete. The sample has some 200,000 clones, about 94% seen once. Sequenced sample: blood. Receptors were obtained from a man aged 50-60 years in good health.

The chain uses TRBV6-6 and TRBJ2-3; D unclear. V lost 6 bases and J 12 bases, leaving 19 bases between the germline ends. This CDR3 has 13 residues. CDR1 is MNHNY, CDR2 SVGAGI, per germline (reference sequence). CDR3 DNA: TGTGCCAGCAGCGCTCTAGGGCCCCGTCGACAGTATTTT. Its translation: CASSALGPRRQYF.

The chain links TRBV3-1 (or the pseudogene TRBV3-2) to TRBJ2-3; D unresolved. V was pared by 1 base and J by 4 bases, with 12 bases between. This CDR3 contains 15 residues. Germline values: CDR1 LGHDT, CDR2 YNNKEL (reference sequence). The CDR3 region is CASSQGAYPSDTQYF. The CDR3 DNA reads TGTGCCAGCAGCCAAGGGGCTTACCCCTCAGATACGCAGTATTTT.

CDR3 sequence: CAWSALGTSGDKQYF. The CDR3 bases are TGTGCCTGGAGCGCCCTCGGGACTAGCGGGGATAAGCAGTACTTC. The chain carries TRBV30 and TRBJ2-7; 13 nucleotides agree with TRBD2. Germline CDR1 is GTSNPN and CDR2 is SVGIG (reference sequence). The CDR3 has 15 amino acids. V shed 3 bases, J shed 8 bases, and the junction held 10 bases outside the gene matches.

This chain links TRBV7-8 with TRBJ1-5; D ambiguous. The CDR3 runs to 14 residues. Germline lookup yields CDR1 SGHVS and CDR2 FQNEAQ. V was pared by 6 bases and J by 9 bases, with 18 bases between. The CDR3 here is CASSLDAGERPQHF. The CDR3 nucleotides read TGTGCCAGCAGTCTCGACGCCGGGGAGCGGCCCCAGCATTTT.

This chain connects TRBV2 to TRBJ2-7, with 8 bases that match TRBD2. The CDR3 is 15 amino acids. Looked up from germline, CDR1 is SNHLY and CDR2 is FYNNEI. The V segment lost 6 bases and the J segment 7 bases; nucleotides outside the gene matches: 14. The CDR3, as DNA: TGTGCCAGCAGACGACCGGGACTAGGGGCCAGAGAGCAGTACTTC. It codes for CASRRPGLGAREQYF.

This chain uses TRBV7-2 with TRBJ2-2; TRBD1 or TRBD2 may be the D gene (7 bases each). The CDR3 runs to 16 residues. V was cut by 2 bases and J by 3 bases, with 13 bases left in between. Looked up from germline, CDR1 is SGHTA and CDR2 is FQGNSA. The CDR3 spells CASSLNAGGDTGELFF. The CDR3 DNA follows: TGTGCCAGCAGCTTAAACGCAGGGGGGGACACCGGGGAGCTGTTTTTT. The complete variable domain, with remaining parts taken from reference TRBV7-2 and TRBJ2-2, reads GAGVSQSPSNKVTEKGKDVELRCDPISGHTALYWYRQSLGQGLEFLIYFQGNSAPDKSGLPSDRFSAERTGGSVSTLTIQRTQQEDSAVYLCASSLNAGGDTGELFFGEGSRLTVL.

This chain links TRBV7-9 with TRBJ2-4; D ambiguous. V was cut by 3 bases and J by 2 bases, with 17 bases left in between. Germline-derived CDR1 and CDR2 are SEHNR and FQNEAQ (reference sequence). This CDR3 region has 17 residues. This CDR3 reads CASSFGTTSVPKNIQYF. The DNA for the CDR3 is TGTGCCAGCAGCTTCGGAACCACGAGCGTTCCCAAAAACATTCAGTACTTC. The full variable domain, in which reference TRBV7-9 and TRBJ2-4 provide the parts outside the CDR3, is DTGVSQNPRHKITKRGQNVTFRCDPISEHNRLYWYRQTLGQGPEFLTYFQNEAQLEKSRLLSDRFSAERPKGSFSTLEIQRTEQGDSAMYLCASSFGTTSVPKNIQYFGAGTRLSVL.

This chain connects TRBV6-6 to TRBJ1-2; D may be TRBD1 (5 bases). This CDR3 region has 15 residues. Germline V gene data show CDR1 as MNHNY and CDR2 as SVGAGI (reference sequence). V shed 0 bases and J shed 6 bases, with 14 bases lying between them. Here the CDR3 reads CASSYSRDYYNGYTF. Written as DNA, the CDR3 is TGTGCCAGCAGTTACTCGAGGGACTATTACAATGGCTACACCTTC.

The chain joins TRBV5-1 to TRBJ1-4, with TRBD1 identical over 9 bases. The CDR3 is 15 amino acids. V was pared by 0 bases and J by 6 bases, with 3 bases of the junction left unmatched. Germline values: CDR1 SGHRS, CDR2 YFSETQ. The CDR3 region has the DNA TGCGCCAGCAGCTTGGAGGGGACAGGGTATGAAAAACTGTTTTTT. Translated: CASSLEGTGYEKLFF. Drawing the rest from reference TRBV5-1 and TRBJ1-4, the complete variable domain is KAGVTQTPRYLIKTRGQQVTLSCSPISGHRSVSWYQQTPGQGLQFLFEYFSETQRNKGNFPGRFSGRQFSNSRSEMNVSTLELGDSALYLCASSLEGTGYEKLFFGSGTQLSVL.

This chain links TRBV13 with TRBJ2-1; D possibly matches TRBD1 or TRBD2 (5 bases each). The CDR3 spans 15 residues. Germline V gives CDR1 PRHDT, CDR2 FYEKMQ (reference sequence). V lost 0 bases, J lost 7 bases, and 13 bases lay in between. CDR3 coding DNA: TGTGCCAGCAGCTTAGGTGGCCGCTGGGGGAATGAGCAGTTCTTC. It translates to CASSLGGRWGNEQFF. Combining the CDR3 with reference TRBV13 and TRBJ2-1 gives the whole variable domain AAGVIQSPRHLIKEKRETATLKCYPIPRHDTVYWYQQGPGQDPQFLISFYEKMQSDKGSIPDRFSAQQFSDYHSELNMSSLELGDSALYFCASSLGGRWGNEQFFGPGTRLTVL.

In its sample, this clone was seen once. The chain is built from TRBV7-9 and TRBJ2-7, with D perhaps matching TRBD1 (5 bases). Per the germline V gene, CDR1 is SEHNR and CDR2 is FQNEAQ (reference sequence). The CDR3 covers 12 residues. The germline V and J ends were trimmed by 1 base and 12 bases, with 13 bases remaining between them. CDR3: CASSLENQGWYV. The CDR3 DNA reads TGTGCCAGCAGCTTAGAAAATCAGGGCTGGTACGTC.

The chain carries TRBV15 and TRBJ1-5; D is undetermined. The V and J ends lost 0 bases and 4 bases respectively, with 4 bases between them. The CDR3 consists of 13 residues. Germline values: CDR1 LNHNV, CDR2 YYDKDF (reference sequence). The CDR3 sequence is CATSRERNQPQHF. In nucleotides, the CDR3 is TGTGCCACCAGCAGAGAAAGGAATCAGCCCCAGCATTTT.

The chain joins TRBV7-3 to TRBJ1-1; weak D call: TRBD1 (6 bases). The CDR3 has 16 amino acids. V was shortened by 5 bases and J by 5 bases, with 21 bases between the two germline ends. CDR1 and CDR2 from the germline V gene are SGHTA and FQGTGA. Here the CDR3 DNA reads TGTGCCAGCAGCCCTTCCAGGGGCTGGGGAAGAACTGAAGCTTTCTTT. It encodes CASSPSRGWGRTEAFF.

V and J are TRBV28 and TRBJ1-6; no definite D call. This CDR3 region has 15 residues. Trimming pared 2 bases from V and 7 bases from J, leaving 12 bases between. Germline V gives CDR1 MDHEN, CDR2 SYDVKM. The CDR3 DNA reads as TGTGCCAGCAGTTTAAACCTATCAAAGAATTCACCCCTCCACTTT. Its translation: CASSLNLSKNSPLHF.

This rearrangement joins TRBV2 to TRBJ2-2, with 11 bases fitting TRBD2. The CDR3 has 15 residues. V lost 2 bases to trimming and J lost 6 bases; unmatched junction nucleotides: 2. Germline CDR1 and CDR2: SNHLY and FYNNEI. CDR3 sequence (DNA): TGTGCCAGCAGTGAACTAGCGGGGGGTGCCGGGGAGCTGTTTTTT. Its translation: CASSELAGGAGELFF.

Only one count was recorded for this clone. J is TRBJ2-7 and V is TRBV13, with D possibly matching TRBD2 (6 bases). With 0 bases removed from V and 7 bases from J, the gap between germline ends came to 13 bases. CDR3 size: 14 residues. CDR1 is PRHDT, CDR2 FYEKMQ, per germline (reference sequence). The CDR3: CASSLGTGAGEQYV. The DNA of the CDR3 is TGTGCCAGCAGCTTAGGAACAGGCGCGGGGGAGCAGTACGTC.

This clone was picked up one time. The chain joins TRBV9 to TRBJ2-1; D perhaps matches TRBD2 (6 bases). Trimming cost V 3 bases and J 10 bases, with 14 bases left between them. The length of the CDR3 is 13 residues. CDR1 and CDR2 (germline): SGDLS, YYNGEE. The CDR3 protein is CASSGALSGEQFF. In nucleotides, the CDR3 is TGTGCCAGCAGCGGTGCCCTGAGCGGGGAGCAGTTCTTC.

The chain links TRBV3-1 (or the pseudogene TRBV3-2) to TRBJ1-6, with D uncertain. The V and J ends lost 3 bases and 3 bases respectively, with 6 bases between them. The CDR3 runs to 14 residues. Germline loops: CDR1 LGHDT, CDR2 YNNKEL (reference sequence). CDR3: CASSQWDYNSPLHF. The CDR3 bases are TGTGCCAGCAGCCAGTGGGACTATAATTCACCCCTCCACTTT.

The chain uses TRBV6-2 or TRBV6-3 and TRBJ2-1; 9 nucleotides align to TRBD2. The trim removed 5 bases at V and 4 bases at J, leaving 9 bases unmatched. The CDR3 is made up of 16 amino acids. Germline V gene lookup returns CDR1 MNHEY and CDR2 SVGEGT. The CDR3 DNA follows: TGTGCCAGCAGTCGCCCAAGTGCGGGGGGGTACAATGAGCAGTTCTTC. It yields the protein CASSRPSAGGYNEQFF.

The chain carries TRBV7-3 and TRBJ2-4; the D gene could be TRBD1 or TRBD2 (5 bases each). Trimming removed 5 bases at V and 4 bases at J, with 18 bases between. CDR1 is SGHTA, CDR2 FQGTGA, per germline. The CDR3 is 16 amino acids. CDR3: CASSPSPGASKNIQYF. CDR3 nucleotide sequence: TGTGCCAGCAGCCCAAGCCCCGGGGCCTCGAAAAACATTCAGTACTTC.

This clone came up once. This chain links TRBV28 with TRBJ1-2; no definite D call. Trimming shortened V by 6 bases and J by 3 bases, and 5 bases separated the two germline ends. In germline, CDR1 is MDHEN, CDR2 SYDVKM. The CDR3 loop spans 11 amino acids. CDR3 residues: CASRGDYGYTF. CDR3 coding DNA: TGTGCCAGCAGGGGAGACTATGGCTACACCTTC.

CDR3 protein: CASSPRTLSGNTIYF. CDR3 bases: TGTGCCAGCAGCCCACGCACCCTCTCTGGAAACACCATATATTTT. This chain uses TRBV28 with TRBJ1-3; the D is unclear. Germline-derived CDR1 and CDR2 are MDHEN and SYDVKM. V dropped 6 bases and J dropped 0 bases, with 12 bases sitting between them. The CDR3 consists of 15 residues.

The CDR3 here is CASSVEQALSGNTIYF. In nucleotides, the CDR3 is TGTGCCAGCAGCGTAGAACAGGCCCTCTCTGGAAACACCATATATTTT. The chain is built from TRBV9 and TRBJ1-3; tentatively, D is TRBD1 (5 bases). Germline V gene lookup returns CDR1 SGDLS and CDR2 YYNGEE. The CDR3 spans 16 residues. V lost 0 bases and J 0 bases, leaving 10 bases between the germline ends.

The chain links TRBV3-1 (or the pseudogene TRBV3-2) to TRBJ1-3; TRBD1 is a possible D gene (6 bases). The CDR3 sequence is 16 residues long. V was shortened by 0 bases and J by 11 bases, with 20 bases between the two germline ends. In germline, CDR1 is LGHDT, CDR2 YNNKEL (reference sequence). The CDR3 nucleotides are TGTGCCAGCAGCCAAGAGACCGGGTGGACAGTTTTCTCCATATATTTT. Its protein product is CASSQETGWTVFSIYF.

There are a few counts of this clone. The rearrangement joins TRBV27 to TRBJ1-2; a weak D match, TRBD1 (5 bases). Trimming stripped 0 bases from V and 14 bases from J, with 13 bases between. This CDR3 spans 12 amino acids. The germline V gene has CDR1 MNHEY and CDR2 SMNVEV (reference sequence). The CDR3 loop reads CASSLSGTTWTF. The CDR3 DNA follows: TGTGCCAGCAGTTTATCGGGGACCACCTGGACCTTC.

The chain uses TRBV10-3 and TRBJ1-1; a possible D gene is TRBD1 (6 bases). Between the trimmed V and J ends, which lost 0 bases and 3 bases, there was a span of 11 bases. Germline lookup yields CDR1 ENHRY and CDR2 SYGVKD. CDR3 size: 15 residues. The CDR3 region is CAISESGQGHTEAFF. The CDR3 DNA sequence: TGTGCCATCAGTGAGTCGGGCCAGGGGCACACTGAAGCTTTCTTT.

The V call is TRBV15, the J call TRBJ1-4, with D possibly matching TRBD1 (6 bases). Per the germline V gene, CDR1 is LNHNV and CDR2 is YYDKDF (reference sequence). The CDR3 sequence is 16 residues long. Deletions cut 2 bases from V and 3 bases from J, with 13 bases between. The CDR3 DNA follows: TGTGCCACCAGCAGACCTTTAGGGGGGGCTAATGAAAAACTGTTTTTT. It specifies CATSRPLGGANEKLFF.

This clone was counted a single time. The CDR3 DNA sequence: TGCAGCGCCCAGGGTATGAACACTGAAGCTTTCTTT. It yields the protein CSAQGMNTEAFF. This chain uses TRBV29-1 with TRBJ1-1; TRBD1 might be the D (5 bases). V was clipped by 7 bases and J by 0 bases, with 9 bases between them. The CDR3 contains 12 residues. In germline, CDR1 is SQVTM, CDR2 ANQGSEA.

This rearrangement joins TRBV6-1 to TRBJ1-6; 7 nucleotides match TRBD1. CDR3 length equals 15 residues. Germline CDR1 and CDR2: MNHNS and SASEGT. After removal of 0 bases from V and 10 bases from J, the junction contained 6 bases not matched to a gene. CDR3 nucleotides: TGTGCCAGCAGTGAAGCCACAGGGGTGAGATCACCCCTCCACTTT. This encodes CASSEATGVRSPLHF.

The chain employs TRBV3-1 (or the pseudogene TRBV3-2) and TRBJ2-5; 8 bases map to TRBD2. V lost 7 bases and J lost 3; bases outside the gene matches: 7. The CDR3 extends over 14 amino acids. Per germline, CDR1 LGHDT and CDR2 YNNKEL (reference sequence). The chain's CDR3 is CASIPGGGEETQYF. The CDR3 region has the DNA TGTGCCAGCATCCCCGGGGGGGGAGAAGAGACCCAGTACTTC.

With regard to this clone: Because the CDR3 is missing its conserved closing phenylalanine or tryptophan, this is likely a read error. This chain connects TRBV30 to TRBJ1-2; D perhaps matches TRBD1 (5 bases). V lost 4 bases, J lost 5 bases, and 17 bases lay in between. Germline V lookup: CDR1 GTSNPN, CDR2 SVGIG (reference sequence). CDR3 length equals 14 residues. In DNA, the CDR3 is TGTGCCTGGACCCCAAGGGGCAGAAGTTATGGCTACACCCTC. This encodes CAWTPRGRSYGYTL.

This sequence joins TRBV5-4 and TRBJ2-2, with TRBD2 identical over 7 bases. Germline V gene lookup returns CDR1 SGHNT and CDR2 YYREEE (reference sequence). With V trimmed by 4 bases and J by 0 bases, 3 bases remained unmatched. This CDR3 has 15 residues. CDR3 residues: CASSRGGSNTGELFF. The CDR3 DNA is TGTGCCAGCAGCCGCGGGGGTTCGAACACCGGGGAGCTGTTTTTT.